The 20 T cell receptor beta chains given below trace back to one sample, sequenced in a study of cytomegalovirus exposure and HLA in healthy donors. The PCR employed 60 Vbeta primers together with 13 Jbeta primers. Generated by immunoSEQ multiplex PCR, the TCRdb table keeps only in-frame clones and is missing some. The sample consists of 150,000 to 200,000 clones, roughly 82% of them appearing once. The sequenced material came from PBMCs. Every receptor here comes from a girl between 5 and 17 years old in good health and CMV-seropositive.

This clone showed up just once. The chain couples TRBV9 to TRBJ1-4, with 9 bases lining up with TRBD1. The CDR3 has 16 residues. Germline V gives CDR1 SGDLS, CDR2 YYNGEE. Germline trimming cut 0 bases from V and 5 bases from J; bases unmatched to any gene: 5. CDR3 sequence (DNA): TGTGCCAGCAGCGTAGGCCCCGGGACAGGGAATGAAAAACTGTTTTTT. Protein product: CASSVGPGTGNEKLFF.

DNA of the CDR3: TGTGCCACCAGCAGATCCCAGGGGGCCGGGGAGCTGTTTTTT. This sequence encodes CATSRSQGAGELFF. The chain has TRBV15 and TRBJ2-2; 7 positions agree with TRBD1. The CDR3 consists of 14 residues. V lost 2 bases and J lost 6; bases outside the gene matches: 3. The germline V gene encodes CDR1 LNHNV and CDR2 YYDKDF (reference sequence).

The chain carries TRBV29-1 and TRBJ1-1; the D is unclear. Per germline, CDR1 SQVTM and CDR2 ANQGSEA. V lost 4 bases and J 0 bases, leaving 12 bases between the germline ends. CDR3 length: 14 residues. In nucleotides, the CDR3 is TGCAGCGTTGGGTTGCGGGGATTGAACACTGAAGCTTTCTTT. Residues: CSVGLRGLNTEAFF.

The count of this clone is one. CDR3 nucleotide sequence: TGTGCCAGCAGCCAAGAGTTAGCAGGGGGTCTCTACGAGCAGTACTTC. It translates to CASSQELAGGLYEQYF. The chain has TRBV14 and TRBJ2-7; 7 bases are shared with TRBD1. CDR1 SGHDN and CDR2 FVKESK come from the germline V gene. V was clipped by 0 bases and J by 3 bases; unmatched bases: 8. This CDR3 has 16 residues.

The V gene is TRBV27, the J gene TRBJ2-1, with TRBD2 matching 12 bases. This CDR3 has 15 residues. Germline CDR1 reads MNHEY; CDR2 reads SMNVEV (reference sequence). The ends lost 3 bases at V and 7 bases at J; junction bases unmatched: 4. The CDR3 is CASSLRLAGVNEQFF. The CDR3 DNA reads as TGTGCCAGCAGTTTGAGACTAGCGGGAGTAAATGAGCAGTTCTTC.

This clone showed up just a few times. V and J are TRBV7-9 and TRBJ2-7, with 10 bases aligning to TRBD1. The CDR3 consists of 14 residues. The V gene's germline CDR1 is SEHNR and CDR2 FQNEAQ (reference sequence). Germline trimming cut 1 base from V and 5 bases from J; bases unmatched to any gene: 2. The CDR3 loop reads CASSLGGQGDEQYF. The CDR3 nucleotides read TGTGCCAGCAGCTTAGGCGGACAGGGGGACGAGCAGTACTTC.

The genes are TRBV30 and TRBJ1-5, with TRBD1 matching over 8 bases. Per the germline V gene, CDR1 is GTSNPN and CDR2 is SVGIG (reference sequence). Losses at the gene ends were 4 bases for V and 6 bases for J; bases not matched to a gene: 11. This CDR3 region has 15 residues. The CDR3, as DNA: TGTGCCTGGAACCCGACAGGGGTTCGCGGTCAGCCCCAGCATTTT. Protein product: CAWNPTGVRGQPQHF.

In its sample, this clone was seen many times. The chain carries TRBV28 and TRBJ1-1, with 8 bases identical to TRBD1. J was trimmed by 4 bases and V by 4 bases; bases with no gene match: 8. CDR1 is MDHEN, CDR2 SYDVKM, per germline. The CDR3 loop spans 15 amino acids. Written as DNA, the CDR3 is TGTGCCAGCAGTTCGTCCGGGACAGGCTTCACTGAAGCTTTCTTT. Amino acid sequence: CASSSSGTGFTEAFF.

The rearrangement joins TRBV27 to TRBJ2-7; 9 nucleotides align to TRBD1. The CDR3 length is 13 residues. Looked up from germline, CDR1 is MNHEY and CDR2 is SMNVEV (reference sequence). The ends lost 5 bases at V and 6 bases at J; junction bases unmatched: 5. CDR3: CASSVTGGGEQYF. The CDR3 region has the DNA TGTGCCAGCAGTGTGACAGGGGGAGGCGAGCAGTACTTC.

J is TRBJ2-2 and V is TRBV11-3; D is perhaps TRBD1 (5 bases). Germline V gene data show CDR1 as SGHNT and CDR2 as YENEEA. The length of the CDR3 is 17 residues. V was cut by 1 base and J by 1 base, with 13 bases left in between. CDR3 sequence (DNA): TGTGCCAGCAGCTTAGGTCTTGACAGATGGAACACCGGGGAGCTGTTTTTT. Its translation: CASSLGLDRWNTGELFF.

V is TRBV28 and J is TRBJ1-1; 11 bases are shared with TRBD1. Germline CDR1 and CDR2: MDHEN and SYDVKM. CDR3 size: 14 residues. V lost 3 bases, J lost 4 bases, and 1 base stayed unmatched. The CDR3: CASSLGTGGTEAFF. DNA for the CDR3: TGTGCCAGCAGTTTGGGGACAGGGGGCACTGAAGCTTTCTTT.

In its sample, this clone was seen a few times. This chain joins TRBV6-1 and TRBJ2-2; unclear D gene. The ends were cut back, 10 bases at V and 3 bases at J, with 3 bases in the middle. In germline, CDR1 is MNHNS, CDR2 SASEGT. This CDR3 is built from 10 residues. CDR3 sequence reads: CATDTGELFF. In nucleotides, the CDR3 is TGTGCCACAGACACCGGGGAGCTGTTTTTT.

The gene calls are TRBV10-3 and TRBJ1-2; D is unresolved. Germline lookup yields CDR1 ENHRY and CDR2 SYGVKD. V gave up 4 bases and J gave up 8 bases, with 11 bases separating them. The CDR3 contains 12 residues. CDR3 amino acids: CAISGGGYGYTF. In nucleotides, the CDR3 is TGTGCCATCAGTGGGGGAGGGTACGGCTACACCTTC.

For this clone: The identical CDR3 is also encoded by other nucleotide sequences in the sample. The V gene is TRBV6-1, the J gene TRBJ1-2; 7 bases agree with TRBD1. The germline CDR1 and CDR2 sequences are MNHNS and SASEGT. The CDR3 loop spans 15 amino acids. The chain's CDR3 is CASTDLWDSYYGYTF. In nucleotides, the CDR3 is TGTGCTAGTACGGACCTTTGGGACAGCTACTATGGCTACACCTTC.

This clone occurred once. The chain has TRBV6-5 and TRBJ1-1, with D unclear. The germline V gene encodes CDR1 MNHEY and CDR2 SVGAGI. The V end lost 2 bases, the J end lost 5 bases, and 9 bases lay between the germline ends. The CDR3 extends over 13 amino acids. The CDR3 nucleotides read TGTGCCAGCAGTTACGCCGGGAGAACTGAAGCTTTCTTT. It specifies CASSYAGRTEAFF.

A single count supports this clone. The chain employs TRBV5-1 and TRBJ2-5; 7 positions match TRBD1. The V gene's germline CDR1 is SGHRS and CDR2 YFSETQ. The CDR3 has 16 amino acids. The junction had 15 bases not matched to a gene; V was cut back by 5 bases and J by 5 bases. CDR3 protein: CASSFYGTDEGETQYF. The CDR3, as DNA: TGCGCCAGCAGTTTCTACGGGACAGACGAGGGGGAGACCCAGTACTTC.

V is TRBV21-1 and J is TRBJ2-7; the table's D call, TRBD2, was not checked against the DNA. TRBV21-1 is marked as a pseudogene. The CDR3 length is 13 residues. The DNA of the CDR3 is TGTGCCAGCAGCTCGCGGACGAGGGACGAGCAGTACTTC. Encoded protein: CASSSRTRDEQYF.

The V call is TRBV7-9, the J call TRBJ2-5; D is possibly TRBD1 (5 bases). There are 16 residues in the CDR3. V was clipped by 7 bases and J by 2 bases, with 20 bases between them. The germline V gene encodes CDR1 SEHNR and CDR2 FQNEAQ (reference sequence). CDR3 amino acids: CASTRPDTEDQETQYF. CDR3 nucleotides: TGTGCCAGCACCCGACCGGACACGGAAGATCAAGAGACCCAGTACTTC.

This chain joins TRBV7-9 and TRBJ2-5; a weak D match, TRBD1 (5 bases). In germline, CDR1 is SEHNR, CDR2 FQNEAQ (reference sequence). V was pared by 1 base and J by 6 bases, with 15 bases between. The CDR3 has 15 residues. The CDR3 here is CASSLVAQDMKTQYF. The CDR3 nucleotides read TGTGCCAGCAGCTTAGTTGCACAGGACATGAAGACCCAGTACTTC.

J is TRBJ2-3 and V is TRBV30, with TRBD2 matching 16 bases. The CDR3 spans 18 residues. The junction had 7 bases not matched to a gene; V was cut back by 4 bases and J by 0 bases. Germline-derived CDR1 and CDR2 are GTSNPN and SVGIG (reference sequence). The CDR3 reads CAWNTGLAGGHSTDTQYF. CDR3 bases: TGTGCCTGGAACACGGGACTAGCGGGGGGGCACAGCACAGATACGCAGTATTTT.